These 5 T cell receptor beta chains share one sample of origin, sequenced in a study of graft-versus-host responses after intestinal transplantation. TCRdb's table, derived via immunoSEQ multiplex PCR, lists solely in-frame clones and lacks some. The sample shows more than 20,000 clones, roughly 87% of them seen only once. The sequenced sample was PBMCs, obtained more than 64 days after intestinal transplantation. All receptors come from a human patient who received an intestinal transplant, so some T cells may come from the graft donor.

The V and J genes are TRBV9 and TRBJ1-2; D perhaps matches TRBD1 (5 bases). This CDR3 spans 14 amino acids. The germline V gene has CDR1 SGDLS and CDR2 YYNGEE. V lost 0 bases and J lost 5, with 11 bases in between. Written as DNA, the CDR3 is TGTGCCAGCAGCGTAGGAGGGGCTGGATATGGCTACACCTTC. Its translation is CASSVGGAGYGYTF.

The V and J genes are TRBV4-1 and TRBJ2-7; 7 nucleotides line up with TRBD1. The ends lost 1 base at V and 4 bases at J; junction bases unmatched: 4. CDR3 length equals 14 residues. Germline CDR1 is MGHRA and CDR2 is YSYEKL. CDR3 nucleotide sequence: TGCGCCAGCAGCCAAGGACAGGGTTGGTACGAGCAGTACTTC. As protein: CASSQGQGWYEQYF.

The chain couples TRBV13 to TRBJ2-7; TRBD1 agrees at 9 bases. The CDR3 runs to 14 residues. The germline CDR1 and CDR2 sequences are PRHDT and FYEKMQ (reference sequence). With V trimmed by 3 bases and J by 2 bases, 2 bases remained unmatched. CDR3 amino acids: CASSFRTGAYEQYF. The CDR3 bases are TGTGCCAGCAGCTTCCGGACAGGGGCCTACGAGCAGTACTTC.

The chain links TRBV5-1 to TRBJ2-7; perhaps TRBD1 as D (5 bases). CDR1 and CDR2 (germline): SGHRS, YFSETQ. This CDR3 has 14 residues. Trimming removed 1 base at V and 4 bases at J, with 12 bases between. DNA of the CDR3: TGCGCCAGCAGCTTGCAGGGTCGAATGTACGAGCAGTACTTC. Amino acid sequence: CASSLQGRMYEQYF.

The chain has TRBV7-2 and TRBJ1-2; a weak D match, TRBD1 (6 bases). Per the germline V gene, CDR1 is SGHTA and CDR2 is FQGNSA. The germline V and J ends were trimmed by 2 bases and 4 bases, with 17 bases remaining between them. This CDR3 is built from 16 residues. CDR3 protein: CASSLSWGQGIYGYTF. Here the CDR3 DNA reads TGTGCCAGCAGCTTAAGTTGGGGGCAGGGAATCTATGGCTACACCTTC. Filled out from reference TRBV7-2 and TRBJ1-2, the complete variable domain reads GAGVSQSPSNKVTEKGKDVELRCDPISGHTALYWYRQSLGQGLEFLIYFQGNSAPDKSGLPSDRFSAERTGGSVSTLTIQRTQQEDSAVYLCASSLSWGQGIYGYTFGSGTRLTVV.